The 4 T cell receptor beta chains listed next were all sequenced from one sample in a study of control samples from healthy donors and cancer patients. Clones were sequenced by immunoSEQ multiplex PCR, and TCRdb holds only the in-frame ones, with some missing. The repertoire includes 60,000 to 85,000 clones, about 92% of them detected once, and around 6% sits in the top ten. Source material: blood. The receptor source for this set is a woman in her sixties in good health.

V usage is TRBV19 and J usage is TRBJ2-6, with 8 bases fitting TRBD1. The CDR3 has 18 amino acids. V trimming: 7 bases; J trimming: 1 base; junction bases outside the gene matches: 12. Germline CDR1 LNHDA, CDR2 SQIVND (reference sequence). CDR3 bases: TGTGCCAGTACCGTGGTCTCAGGGGGCCCTTCTGGGGCCAACGTCCTGACTTTC. It specifies CASTVVSGGPSGANVLTF.

V is TRBV28 and J is TRBJ2-5; a possible D gene is TRBD2 (6 bases). Germline V gene sequence: CDR1 MDHEN, CDR2 SYDVKM. CDR3 length equals 13 residues. V was clipped by 6 bases and J by 2 bases, with 10 bases between them. The CDR3 loop is CASSVGLQETQYF. The CDR3 coding sequence is TGTGCCAGCAGCGTAGGACTACAAGAGACCCAGTACTTC.

The chain has TRBV4-1 and TRBJ2-7, with 8 bases aligning to TRBD2. The trim removed 4 bases at V and 0 bases at J, leaving 8 bases unmatched. The germline CDR1 and CDR2 sequences are MGHRA and YSYEKL. The CDR3 loop spans 16 amino acids. The CDR3 DNA is TGCGCCAGCAGCCTCCTACTAAGCGGGAGCTCCTACGAGCAGTACTTC. Translating it yields CASSLLLSGSSYEQYF.

The J gene is TRBJ1-2, the V gene TRBV9; weak D call: TRBD1 (5 bases). CDR3 length: 15 residues. Deletions cut 0 bases from V and 4 bases from J, with 13 bases between. Germline V gene sequence: CDR1 SGDLS, CDR2 YYNGEE. CDR3 protein: CASSVVVGEAYGYTF. The CDR3 region has the DNA TGTGCCAGCAGCGTAGTAGTAGGGGAAGCCTATGGCTACACCTTC.